These T cell receptor beta chains were read from a single sample in a study of blood T cell repertoires in COVID-19. Produced via immunoSEQ multiplex PCR; TCRdb's table is partial and in-frame only. The repertoire holds under 250,000 clones, 80% to 85% seen once, with approximately 4.4% in the top ten. Source material: peripheral blood. Source of these receptors: a man aged 50 or older with active or convalescent COVID-19. The CDR3 runs from the conserved cysteine through the conserved F or W. The D gene is left open where the match is weak. The listing skips clone size in some rows; elsewhere it reads once, few, many or a size class.

-,TRBD1,TRBJ1-3,TRBV5-1,TGCGCCAGCAGCTCAGGGACAGATGGAAACACCATATATTTT,CASSSGTDGNTIYF
few,-,TRBJ2-7,TRBV11-2,TGTGCCAGCAGCGTACGAACGACCGGGTTACTATACTACGAGCAGTACTTC,CASSVRTTGLLYYEQYF
-,-,TRBJ2-5,TRBV4-3,TGCGCCAGCAGCCAGGGCCCGGGGGAGACCCAGTACTTC,CASSQGPGETQYF
-,-,TRBJ1-1,TRBV7-3,TGTGCCAGCAGCTTAAATGGGGGCGGCTGGACTGAAGCTTTCTTT,CASSLNGGGWTEAFF
-,-,TRBJ2-3,TRBV27,TGTGCCAGCAGTTTTTTCGGGCAGGGTGGAGATACGCAGTATTTT,CASSFFGQGGDTQYF
-,-,TRBJ1-1,TRBV30,TGTGCCTGGAAGCGGGCAGGAGCTATGAACACTGAAGCTTTCTTT,CAWKRAGAMNTEAFF
-,-,TRBJ1-1,TRBV5-1,TGCGCCAGCAGCTTGCAGGACAGAGATACTGAAGCTTTCTTT,CASSLQDRDTEAFF
-,-,TRBJ2-3,TRBV3-1/TRBV3-2,TGTGCCAGCACCGGCACAGATACGCAGTATTTT,CASTGTDTQYF
-,-,TRBJ1-6,TRBV7-3,TGTGCCAGCAGCTTAATAGAGGGTTCTTCACCCCTCCACTTT,CASSLIEGSSPLHF
once,TRBD2,TRBJ2-6,TRBV10-2,TGCGCCAGCAGTGGTGCGGGACTAGCGGGAGGTGGGGCCAACGTCCTGACTTTC,CASSGAGLAGGGANVLTF
-,-,TRBJ2-7,TRBV27,TGTGCCAGCAGTTTAAACAGGCTCGACGAGCAGTACTTC,CASSLNRLDEQYF
-,-,TRBJ2-7,TRBV2,TGTGCCAGTACCCAAGGGGCTCAGCGAGGCGAGCAGTACTTC,CASTQGAQRGEQYF
-,-,TRBJ1-1,TRBV6-1,TGTGCCAGCAGTGAAGAGGGGGGGGCCGGCACTGAAGCTTTCTTT,CASSEEGGAGTEAFF
-,-,TRBJ2-5,TRBV6-5,TGTGCCAGCAGTTACGGTGGCGGGACCACTTTAGAGACCCAGTACTTC,CASSYGGGTTLETQYF
-,TRBD1,TRBJ2-7,TRBV30,TGTGCCTGCCCCGGGACAGGGGTCGGCGAGCAGTACTTC,CACPGTGVGEQYF
-,TRBD1,TRBJ1-2,TRBV4-1,TGCGCCAGCAGCCTGATGGGGGGACAGGTTCTTTATGGCTACACCTTC,CASSLMGGQVLYGYTF
-,-,TRBJ1-2,TRBV30,TGTGCCTGGACATTAATGACAGCTGGCTACACCTTC,CAWTLMTAGYTF
-,-,TRBJ1-3,TRBV7-9,TGTGCCAGCAGCCCAACAACGAACGCTGGAAACACCATATATTTT,CASSPTTNAGNTIYF
-,TRBD2,TRBJ2-1,TRBV24-1,TGTGCCACCAGTGGGGGTAGCGGGGGGCCCAATGAGCAGTTCTTC,CATSGGSGGPNEQFF
-,-,TRBJ1-5,TRBV2,TGTGCCAGCAGAGCCCGGGACACTTATCAGCCCCAGCATTTT,CASRARDTYQPQHF
-,TRBD1,TRBJ2-5,TRBV30,TGTGCCTGGAGTGTACTTGGGACAGGGGGTCAAGAGACCCAGTACTTC,CAWSVLGTGGQETQYF
-,-,TRBJ2-7,TRBV5-8,TGTGCCAGCAGCTTGAGACGGGGAAACGAGCAGTACTTC,CASSLRRGNEQYF
-,TRBD1,TRBJ1-1,TRBV5-1,TGCGCCAGCAGCTTGGGAAGAACAGGGGCTGAAGCTTTCTTT,CASSLGRTGAEAFF
-,-,TRBJ1-5,TRBV9,TGTGCCAGCAGCGCAGGGCCGTTGAATCAGCCCCAGCATTTT,CASSAGPLNQPQHF
-,-,TRBJ1-1,TRBV6-6,TGTGCCAGCACCCTAACGGCAGGGTCTGGGACTGAAGCTTTCTTT,CASTLTAGSGTEAFF
-,TRBD2,TRBJ2-7,TRBV10-2,TGCGCCAGCAGTGAGTCATGGCGGGGGGCCTACGAGCAGTACTTC,CASSESWRGAYEQYF
-,TRBD2,TRBJ2-5,TRBV11-2,TGTGCCAGCAGCCGGGAGCGGGGTAGGGAGACCCAGTACTTC,CASSRERGRETQYF
-,TRBD1,TRBJ1-3,TRBV19,TGTGCCAGTAGTTCAGGGGGCAGGAGGCGGAACACCATATATTTT,CASSSGGRRRNTIYF
-,TRBD1,TRBJ2-7,TRBV27,TGTGCCAGCAAGGCGGGACAGGGCCCCTACGAGCAGTACTTC,CASKAGQGPYEQYF
-,TRBD1,TRBJ1-6,TRBV6-1,TGTGCCAGCAGTGACAGGGGGCGCTTACATTCACCCCTCCACTTT,CASSDRGRLHSPLHF
-,-,TRBJ2-5,TRBV7-9,TGTGCCAGCAGCTTATCGGGAGTGGAGACCCAGTACTTC,CASSLSGVETQYF
-,TRBD1,TRBJ2-7,TRBV10-3,TGTGCCATCAGTGAGTCGAGAACAGGGGACTCCTACGAGCAGTACTTC,CAISESRTGDSYEQYF
-,TRBD1,TRBJ1-1,TRBV19,TGTGCCAGTACGAGGACAGGGGGGTTAAGCACTGAAGCTTTCTTT,CASTRTGGLSTEAFF
-,TRBD1,TRBJ1-2,TRBV6-4,TGTGCCAGCAGTGAGCCCACCGGGACAGGGGGCTCCATTTGCTATGGCTACACCTTC,CASSEPTGTGGSICYGYTF
-,-,TRBJ2-3,TRBV2,TGTGCCAGCAGAATCCTCTCCACAGATACGCAGTATTTT,CASRILSTDTQYF
-,TRBD1,TRBJ2-3,TRBV5-1,TGCGCCAGCAGCGGGACAGCGGCAGATACGCAGTATTTT,CASSGTAADTQYF
-,TRBD1,TRBJ1-2,TRBV18,TGTGCCAGCTCACTGGACAGGGAGGGCTATGGCTACACCTTC,CASSLDREGYGYTF